This passage covers 6 T cell receptor beta chains from one sample sequenced in a study of shared clonotypes between healthy human individuals (dated by TCRdb to 2020 to 2021). Library preparation employed the immunoSEQ multiplex PCR assay. TCRdb re-hosts the immuneACCESS table, in-frame sequences only. Its copies lack some clones; in the studies checked, an unresolved V gene accounts for under half of them, and the cause for the rest is not known. The table for this sample lists millions of clones; roughly 95% of them were counted only once. The ten largest clones capture 0.13% of the sample. Source material: naive CD4+ T cells sorted from blood. Explained via the paper, the cell subset or site label denotes: CD45RA+ positively selected. The receptor set was obtained from a man between 18 and 35 years old in good health.

This clone occurred once. The same CDR3 arises from other DNA sequences in this sample as well. The CDR3 protein is CASSEFNEQFF. The CDR3 DNA is TGTGCCAGCAGTGAATTCAATGAGCAGTTCTTC. The genes are TRBV25-1 and TRBJ2-1, with D hard to call. Trimming removed 1 base at V and 6 bases at J, with 1 base between. Germline V gene data show CDR1 as MGHDK and CDR2 as SYGVNS. This CDR3 spans 11 amino acids.

This clone was found once. CDR3 amino acids: CASSFNFGQGVSDTQYF. The CDR3 bases are TGTGCCAGCAGCTTTAATTTTGGACAGGGTGTGTCGGATACGCAGTATTTT. V is TRBV11-1 and J is TRBJ2-3; 8 bases align to TRBD1. J was trimmed by 6 bases and V by 3 bases; bases with no gene match: 14. This CDR3 spans 17 amino acids. Germline CDR1 reads SGHAT; CDR2 reads FQDESV (reference sequence).

The chain has TRBV7-2 and TRBJ1-2; 7 bases are shared with TRBD1. Trimming took 4 bases from V and 4 from J; bases not matched to a gene: 6. The CDR3 contains 14 residues. Germline V gives CDR1 SGHTA, CDR2 FQGNSA. The CDR3 protein is CASSSPGQIYGYTF. The CDR3 nucleotides are TGTGCCAGCAGCTCGCCGGGACAGATCTATGGCTACACCTTC. The variable domain in full, with the rest retrieved from reference TRBV7-2 and TRBJ1-2, is GAGVSQSPSNKVTEKGKDVELRCDPISGHTALYWYRQSLGQGLEFLIYFQGNSAPDKSGLPSDRFSAERTGGSVSTLTIQRTQQEDSAVYLCASSSPGQIYGYTFGSGTRLTVV.

To note about this clone: In the same sample, other DNA sequences code for this CDR3. This chain uses TRBV30 with TRBJ2-6; the D gene is possibly TRBD1 (5 bases). CDR1 and CDR2 from the germline V gene are GTSNPN and SVGIG (reference sequence). Trimming took off 4 bases at V and 3 bases at J, with 10 bases between the two ends. The CDR3 is 14 amino acids. CDR3 sequence: CAWTPGNGANVLTF. The CDR3 DNA reads TGTGCCTGGACCCCAGGGAATGGGGCCAACGTCCTGACTTTC.

The chain is built from TRBV9 and TRBJ2-7, with 7 nucleotides matching TRBD1. The CDR3 is made up of 14 amino acids. Per germline, CDR1 SGDLS and CDR2 YYNGEE. V lost 4 bases, J lost 3 bases, and 7 bases stayed unmatched. CDR3 loop: CASSPGQDFYEQYF. The CDR3 DNA is TGTGCCAGCAGCCCTGGACAGGACTTCTACGAGCAGTACTTC.

The chain is built from TRBV5-1 and TRBJ2-5, with 9 positions matching TRBD2. CDR3 length: 15 amino acids. The germline V gene encodes CDR1 SGHRS and CDR2 YFSETQ. Trimming took 0 bases from V and 3 from J; bases not matched to a gene: 3. The CDR3 nucleotides are TGCGCCAGCAGCTTGGGTTCTAGCGGGAAAGAGACCCAGTACTTC. Protein product: CASSLGSSGKETQYF.